The clone carrying this T cell receptor beta chain turned up a few times. The data are from a study of CD8 T cells in ankylosing spondylitis. Trimming shortened V by 1 base and J by 0 bases, and 7 bases separated the two germline ends. The CDR3 is made up of 16 amino acids. CDR1 and CDR2 from the germline V gene are SEHNR and FQNEAQ (reference sequence). TCRdb processed the 5' RACE reads anew with MiXCR; each CDR3 protein has one entry. The repertoire holds about 240,000 distinct CDR3 sequences, with 8% to 9.5% as singletons. This clonotype originated in a male donor with ankylosing spondylitis or in good health (not recorded which). The sequenced sample was blood, either unsorted or a sorted T cell fraction (not recorded which). This chain connects TRBV7-9 to TRBJ2-6; no clear D. CDR3: CASSLGAGSGANVLTF. CDR3 sequence (DNA): TGTGCCAGCAGCTTAGGAGCAGGCTCTGGGGCCAACGTCCTGACTTTC.